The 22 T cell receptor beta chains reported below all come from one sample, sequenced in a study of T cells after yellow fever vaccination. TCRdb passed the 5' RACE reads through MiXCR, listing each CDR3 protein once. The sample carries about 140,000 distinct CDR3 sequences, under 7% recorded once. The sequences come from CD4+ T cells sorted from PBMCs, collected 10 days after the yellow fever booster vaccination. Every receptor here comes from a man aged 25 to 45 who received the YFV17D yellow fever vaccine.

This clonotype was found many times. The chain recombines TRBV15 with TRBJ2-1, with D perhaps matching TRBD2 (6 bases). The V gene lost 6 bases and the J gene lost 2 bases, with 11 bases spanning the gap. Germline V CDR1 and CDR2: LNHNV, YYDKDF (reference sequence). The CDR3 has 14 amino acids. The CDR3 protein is CATRGGGPYNEQFF. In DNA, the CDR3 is TGTGCCACCAGGGGCGGAGGGCCCTACAATGAGCAGTTCTTC.

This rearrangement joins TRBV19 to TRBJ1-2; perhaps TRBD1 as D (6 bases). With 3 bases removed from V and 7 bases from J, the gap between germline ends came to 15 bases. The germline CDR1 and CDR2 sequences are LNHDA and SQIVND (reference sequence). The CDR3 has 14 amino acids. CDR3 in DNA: TGTGCCAGTAGTATGGGGGGCGCTCCTTTTGGCTACACCTTC. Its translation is CASSMGGAPFGYTF.

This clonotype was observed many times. CDR3 loop: CASSIRRGGYGEQFF. The CDR3 nucleotides read TGTGCCAGCAGCATCCGACGGGGAGGCTACGGGGAGCAGTTCTTC. The chain recombines TRBV7-9 with TRBJ2-1; a weak D match, TRBD2 (6 bases). CDR3 length: 15 amino acids. The germline CDR1 and CDR2 sequences are SEHNR and FQNEAQ (reference sequence). Deletions cut 5 bases from V and 10 bases from J, with 21 bases between.

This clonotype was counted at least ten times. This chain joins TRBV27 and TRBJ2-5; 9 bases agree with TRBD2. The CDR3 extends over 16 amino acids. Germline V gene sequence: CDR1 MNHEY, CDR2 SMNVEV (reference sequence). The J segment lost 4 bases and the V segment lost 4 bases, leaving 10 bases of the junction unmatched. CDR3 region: CASSSQLAGDLETQYF. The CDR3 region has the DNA TGTGCCAGCAGTTCCCAACTAGCGGGCGACCTAGAGACCCAGTACTTC.

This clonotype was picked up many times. The DNA for the CDR3 is TGCAGTGCTAGAGATGGGGGTTCGGGCAATCAGCCCCAGCATTTT. This translates into CSARDGGSGNQPQHF. The chain is built from TRBV20-1 and TRBJ1-5; a possible D gene is TRBD1 (5 bases). With 0 bases removed from V and 2 bases from J, the gap between germline ends came to 11 bases. The CDR3 is 15 amino acids. CDR1 and CDR2 from the germline V gene are DFQATT and SNEGSKA (reference sequence).

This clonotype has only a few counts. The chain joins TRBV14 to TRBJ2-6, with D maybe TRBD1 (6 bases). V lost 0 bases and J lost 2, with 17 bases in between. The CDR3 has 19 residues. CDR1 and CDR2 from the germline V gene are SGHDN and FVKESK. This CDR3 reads CASSQEMWSSGAGANVLTF. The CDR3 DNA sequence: TGTGCCAGCAGCCAAGAAATGTGGTCATCAGGGGCTGGGGCCAACGTCCTGACTTTC.

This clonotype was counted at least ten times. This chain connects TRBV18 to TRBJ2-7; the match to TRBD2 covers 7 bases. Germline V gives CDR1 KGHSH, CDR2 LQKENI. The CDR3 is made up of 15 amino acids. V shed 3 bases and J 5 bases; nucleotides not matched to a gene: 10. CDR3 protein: CASSPSGLPSDEQYF. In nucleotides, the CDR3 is TGTGCCAGCTCACCCTCGGGACTACCATCCGACGAGCAGTACTTC.

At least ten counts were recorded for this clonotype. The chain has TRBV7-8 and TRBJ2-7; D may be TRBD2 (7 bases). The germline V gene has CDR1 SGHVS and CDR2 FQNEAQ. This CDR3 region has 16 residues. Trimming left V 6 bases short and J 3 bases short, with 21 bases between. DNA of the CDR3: TGTGCCAGCAGTCCCACGAGCGGGACACTGAACTACGAGCAGTACTTC. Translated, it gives CASSPTSGTLNYEQYF.

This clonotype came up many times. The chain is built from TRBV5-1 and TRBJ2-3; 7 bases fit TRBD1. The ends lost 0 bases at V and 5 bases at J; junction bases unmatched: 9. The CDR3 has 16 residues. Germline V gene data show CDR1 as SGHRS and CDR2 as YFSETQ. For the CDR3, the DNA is TGCGCCAGCAGCTTGGGGATCGGACAGGTGTTAGATACGCAGTATTTT. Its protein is CASSLGIGQVLDTQYF.

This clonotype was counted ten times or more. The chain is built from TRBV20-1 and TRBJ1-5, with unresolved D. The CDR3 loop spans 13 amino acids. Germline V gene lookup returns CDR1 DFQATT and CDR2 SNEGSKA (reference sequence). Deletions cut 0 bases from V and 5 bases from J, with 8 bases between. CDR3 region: CSARDREDQPQHF. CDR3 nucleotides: TGCAGTGCTAGAGATCGGGAGGATCAGCCCCAGCATTTT.

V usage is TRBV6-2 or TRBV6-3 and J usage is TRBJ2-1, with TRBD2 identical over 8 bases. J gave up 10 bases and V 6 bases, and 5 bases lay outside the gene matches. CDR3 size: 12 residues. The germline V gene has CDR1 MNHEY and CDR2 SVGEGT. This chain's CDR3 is CASRLGGGEQFF. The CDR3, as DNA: TGTGCCAGCAGACTGGGCGGGGGGGAGCAGTTCTTC.

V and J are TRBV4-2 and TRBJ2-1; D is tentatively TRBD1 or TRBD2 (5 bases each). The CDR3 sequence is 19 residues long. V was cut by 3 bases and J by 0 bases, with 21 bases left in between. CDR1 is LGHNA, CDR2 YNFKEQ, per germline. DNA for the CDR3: TGTGCCAGCAGCCACAGCGAATTCTCGGGGCTAGGCTCCTACAATGAGCAGTTCTTC. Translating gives CASSHSEFSGLGSYNEQFF.

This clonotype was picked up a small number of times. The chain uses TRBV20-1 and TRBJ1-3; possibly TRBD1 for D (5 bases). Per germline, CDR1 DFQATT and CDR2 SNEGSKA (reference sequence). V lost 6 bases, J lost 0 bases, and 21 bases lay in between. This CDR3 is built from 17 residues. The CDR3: CSADGAGSSSSGNTIYF. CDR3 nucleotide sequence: TGCAGTGCCGATGGGGCAGGGTCCTCGAGCTCTGGAAACACCATATATTTT.

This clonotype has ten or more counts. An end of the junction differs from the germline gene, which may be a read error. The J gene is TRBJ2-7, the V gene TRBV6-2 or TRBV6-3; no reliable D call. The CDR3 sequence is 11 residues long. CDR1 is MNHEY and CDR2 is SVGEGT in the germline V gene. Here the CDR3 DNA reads TGTGCCAGCAGTAATGGTCCCATGCGAACCTTC. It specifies CASSNGPMRTF.

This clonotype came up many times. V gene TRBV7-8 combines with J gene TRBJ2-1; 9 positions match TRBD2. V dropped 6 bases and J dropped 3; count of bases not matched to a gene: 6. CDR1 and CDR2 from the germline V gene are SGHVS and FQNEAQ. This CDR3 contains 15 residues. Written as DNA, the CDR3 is TGTGCCAGCAGTACACGACTAGCGGACTACAATGAGCAGTTCTTC. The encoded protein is CASSTRLADYNEQFF.

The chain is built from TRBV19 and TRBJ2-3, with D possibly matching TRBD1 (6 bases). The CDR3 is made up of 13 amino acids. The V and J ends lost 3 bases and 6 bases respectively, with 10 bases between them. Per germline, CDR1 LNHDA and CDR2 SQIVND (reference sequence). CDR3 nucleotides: TGTGCCAGTAGTATTCCAGGGGCCGATACGCAGTATTTT. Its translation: CASSIPGADTQYF.

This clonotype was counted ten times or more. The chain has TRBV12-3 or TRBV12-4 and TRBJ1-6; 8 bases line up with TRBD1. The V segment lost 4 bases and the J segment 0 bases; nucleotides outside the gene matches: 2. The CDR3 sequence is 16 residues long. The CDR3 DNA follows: TGTGCCAGCAGTTGGACAGGGAGCTCCTATAATTCACCCCTCCACTTT. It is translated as CASSWTGSSYNSPLHF.

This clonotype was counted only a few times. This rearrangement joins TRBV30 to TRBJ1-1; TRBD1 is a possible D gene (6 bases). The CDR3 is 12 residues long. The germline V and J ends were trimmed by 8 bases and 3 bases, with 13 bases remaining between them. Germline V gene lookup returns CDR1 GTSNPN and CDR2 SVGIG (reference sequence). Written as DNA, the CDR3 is TGTGCCCAAGGGGGACTCTACACTGAAGCTTTCTTT. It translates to CAQGGLYTEAFF.

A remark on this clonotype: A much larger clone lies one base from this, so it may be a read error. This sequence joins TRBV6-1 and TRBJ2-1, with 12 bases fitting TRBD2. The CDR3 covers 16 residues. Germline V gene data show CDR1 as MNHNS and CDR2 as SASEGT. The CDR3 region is CTSSPFRLAGEVEQFF. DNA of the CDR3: TGTACCAGCAGTCCCTTTCGACTAGCGGGAGAAGTTGAGCAGTTCTTC.

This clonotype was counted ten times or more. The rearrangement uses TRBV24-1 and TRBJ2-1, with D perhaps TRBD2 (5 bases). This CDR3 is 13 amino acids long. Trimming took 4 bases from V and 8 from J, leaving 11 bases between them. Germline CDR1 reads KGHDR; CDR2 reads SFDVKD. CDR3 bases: TGTGCCACCAGTGACCCCGGAGGATATGAGCAGTTCTTC. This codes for CATSDPGGYEQFF.

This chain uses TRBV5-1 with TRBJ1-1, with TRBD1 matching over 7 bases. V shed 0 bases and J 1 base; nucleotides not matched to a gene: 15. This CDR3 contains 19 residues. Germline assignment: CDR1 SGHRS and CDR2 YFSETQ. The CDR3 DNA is TGCGCCAGCAGCTTGGTTGTGAAGGGGCGGGACAGAAAGAACACTGAAGCTTTCTTT. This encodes CASSLVVKGRDRKNTEAFF.

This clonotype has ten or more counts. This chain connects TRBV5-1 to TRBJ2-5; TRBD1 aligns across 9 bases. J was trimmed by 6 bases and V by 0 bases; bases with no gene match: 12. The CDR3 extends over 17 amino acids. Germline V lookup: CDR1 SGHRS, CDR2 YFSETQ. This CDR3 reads CASSLAGTGRGKKTQYF. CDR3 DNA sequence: TGCGCCAGCAGCTTGGCCGGGACAGGGAGGGGTAAGAAGACCCAGTACTTC.